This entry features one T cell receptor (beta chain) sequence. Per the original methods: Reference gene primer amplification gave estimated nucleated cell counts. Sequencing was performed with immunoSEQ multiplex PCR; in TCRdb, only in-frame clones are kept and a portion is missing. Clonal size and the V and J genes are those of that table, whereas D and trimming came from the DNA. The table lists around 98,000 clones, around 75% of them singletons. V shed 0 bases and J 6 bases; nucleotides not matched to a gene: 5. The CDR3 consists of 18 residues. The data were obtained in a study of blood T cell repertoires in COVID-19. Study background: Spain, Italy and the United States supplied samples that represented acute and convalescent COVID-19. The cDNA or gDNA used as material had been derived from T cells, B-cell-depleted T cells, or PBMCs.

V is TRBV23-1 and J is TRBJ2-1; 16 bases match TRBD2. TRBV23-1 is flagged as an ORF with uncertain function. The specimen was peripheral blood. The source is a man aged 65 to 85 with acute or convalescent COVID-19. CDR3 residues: CASSQSGLAGGRCNEQFF. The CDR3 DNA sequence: TGCGCCAGCAGTCAATCGGGACTAGCGGGAGGGCGATGCAATGAGCAGTTCTTC.